This TCR beta chain came from a study of shared clonotypes between healthy human individuals. The authors split each subset's genomic DNA evenly across several immunoSEQ plates. Clones were read by immunoSEQ multiplex PCR, and TCRdb kept only the in-frame ones, dropping some. Here the sample spans 1.6 million or so clones, just under 99% being singletons. Germline lookup yields CDR1 SGHTA and CDR2 FQGNSA. The CDR3 loop spans 14 amino acids. The trim removed 6 bases at V and 4 bases at J, leaving 4 bases unmatched. Adults of Caucasian background living in Nashville, Tennessee made up all donors. The TCR was taken from a man younger than 40 in good health. The chain has TRBV7-2 and TRBJ2-1; 9 positions match TRBD1. Sequenced: naive CD4+ T cells sorted from blood. Subset described: CD45RA+ positively selected. The CDR3 region is CASRLQGAYNEQFF. The CDR3 nucleotides read TGTGCCAGCAGGCTACAGGGGGCATACAATGAGCAGTTCTTC.